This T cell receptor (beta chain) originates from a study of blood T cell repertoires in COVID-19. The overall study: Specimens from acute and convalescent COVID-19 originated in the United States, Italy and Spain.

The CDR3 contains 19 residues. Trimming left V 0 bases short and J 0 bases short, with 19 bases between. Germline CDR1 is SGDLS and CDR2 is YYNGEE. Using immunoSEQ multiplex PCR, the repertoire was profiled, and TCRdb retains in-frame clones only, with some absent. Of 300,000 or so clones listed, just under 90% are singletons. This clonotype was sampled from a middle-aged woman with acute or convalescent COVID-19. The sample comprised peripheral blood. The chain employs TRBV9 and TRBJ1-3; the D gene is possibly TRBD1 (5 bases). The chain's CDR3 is CASSVEGVVIGGSGNTIYF. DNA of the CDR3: TGTGCCAGCAGCGTAGAAGGGGTCGTGATCGGTGGCTCTGGAAACACCATATATTTT.